These 21 T cell receptor beta chains were sequenced from one sample in a study of blood T cell repertoires in COVID-19. Using immunoSEQ multiplex PCR, the repertoire was profiled, and TCRdb retains in-frame clones only, with some absent. The sample lists under 85,000 clones, roughly 84% occurring once. Sequenced sample: peripheral blood. The receptors originated from a man under 40 with COVID-19, enrolled during active disease.

The chain combines TRBV6-5 with TRBJ2-2; 7 nucleotides align to TRBD1. The CDR3 loop spans 14 amino acids. CDR1 and CDR2 from the germline V gene are MNHEY and SVGAGI. Trimming removed 4 bases from V and 6 bases from J; junction bases left unmatched: 5. The CDR3 coding sequence is TGTGCCAGCAGTTGGTCTCAGGGGGCCGGGGAGCTGTTTTTT. It translates to CASSWSQGAGELFF.

V is TRBV3-1 (or the pseudogene TRBV3-2) and J is TRBJ1-4; perhaps TRBD1 as D (6 bases). With 3 bases removed from V and 9 bases from J, the gap between germline ends came to 8 bases. The CDR3 has 12 residues. Germline loops: CDR1 LGHDT, CDR2 YNNKEL (reference sequence). The CDR3 loop is CASSHGQKKLFF. DNA for the CDR3: TGTGCCAGCAGCCACGGACAGAAAAAACTGTTTTTT.

J is TRBJ2-7 and V is TRBV30; the match to TRBD2 covers 10 bases. The CDR3 has 16 amino acids. Germline V gene data show CDR1 as GTSNPN and CDR2 as SVGIG (reference sequence). V lost 1 base and J lost 4; bases outside the gene matches: 10. The CDR3 spells CAWSALSGRARYEQYF. The CDR3 DNA follows: TGTGCCTGGAGTGCTTTGAGCGGGAGGGCCAGGTACGAGCAGTACTTC.

Only a few counts were recorded for this clone. The rearrangement uses TRBV19 and TRBJ1-1, with D uncertain. Germline CDR1 reads LNHDA; CDR2 reads SQIVND (reference sequence). CDR3 length equals 12 residues. Trimming left V 2 bases short and J 8 bases short, with 9 bases between. The DNA for the CDR3 is TGTGCCAGTAGTATATATGGCAGGGAAGCTTTCTTT. Translated: CASSIYGREAFF.

The rearrangement uses TRBV6-5 and TRBJ2-3; 8 positions agree with TRBD1. This CDR3 is built from 15 residues. Unmatched junction bases numbered 9, after V lost 9 bases and J lost 1 base. Germline V CDR1 and CDR2: MNHEY, SVGAGI. The CDR3 sequence: CASSTGTGRTDTQYF. The DNA for the CDR3 is TGTGCCAGTTCCACCGGGACAGGCCGCACAGATACGCAGTATTTT.

This chain connects TRBV20-1 to TRBJ2-5; D gene ambiguous. The germline CDR1 and CDR2 sequences are DFQATT and SNEGSKA (reference sequence). Trimming shortened V by 3 bases and J by 0 bases, and 8 bases separated the two germline ends. The CDR3 runs 13 residues. The CDR3 is CSASPGYQETQYF. The CDR3 DNA reads as TGCAGTGCTAGTCCGGGTTACCAAGAGACCCAGTACTTC.

This chain connects TRBV19 to TRBJ1-5; 8 nucleotides match TRBD1. V gave up 6 bases and J gave up 3 bases; unmatched junction bases: 4. Germline V gene data show CDR1 as LNHDA and CDR2 as SQIVND (reference sequence). The CDR3 sequence is 14 residues long. DNA for the CDR3: TGTGCCAGTAGATGGGACAGGTCCAATCAGCCCCAGCATTTT. Its protein is CASRWDRSNQPQHF.

V is TRBV14 and J is TRBJ1-4; D unclear. The length of the CDR3 is 14 residues. Germline loops: CDR1 SGHDN, CDR2 FVKESK. Trimming cost V 1 base and J 8 bases, with 11 bases left between them. Here the CDR3 reads CASSQGISPEKLFF. For the CDR3, the DNA is TGTGCCAGCAGCCAAGGAATCAGTCCAGAAAAACTGTTTTTT.

The V and J genes are TRBV5-5 and TRBJ1-1; tentative D call: TRBD1 (5 bases). With 0 bases removed from V and 0 bases from J, the gap between germline ends came to 12 bases. The germline gives CDR1 SGHKS, CDR2 YYEKEE (reference sequence). This CDR3 is 16 amino acids long. CDR3 amino acids: CASSLGQGLMNTEAFF. As DNA, the CDR3 is TGTGCCAGCAGCTTGGGCCAGGGCCTCATGAACACTGAAGCTTTCTTT.

The genes are TRBV2 and TRBJ2-1, with D tentatively TRBD2 (5 bases). Trimming pared 3 bases from V and 2 bases from J, leaving 11 bases between. The V gene's germline CDR1 is SNHLY and CDR2 FYNNEI. The CDR3 covers 15 residues. The DNA of the CDR3 is TGTGCCAGCAGTGATGAGGGTCTCACCTACAATGAGCAGTTCTTC. Amino acid sequence: CASSDEGLTYNEQFF.

The rearrangement links TRBV10-3 to TRBJ1-1, with D tentatively TRBD1 (6 bases). Germline V gives CDR1 ENHRY, CDR2 SYGVKD. The V gene lost 10 bases and the J gene lost 0 bases, with 12 bases spanning the gap. The CDR3 sequence is 13 residues long. In DNA, the CDR3 is TGTGCCAGTAGGGGGGGGATGAACACTGAAGCTTTCTTT. Protein sequence: CASRGGMNTEAFF.

The V and J genes are TRBV7-2 and TRBJ1-3; no firm D call. CDR1 is SGHTA and CDR2 is FQGNSA in the germline V gene. CDR3 length: 15 residues. Trimming removed 0 bases at V and 0 bases at J, with 6 bases between. Written as DNA, the CDR3 is TGTGCCAGCAGCTTAGCACATTACTCTGGAAACACCATATATTTT. Translation: CASSLAHYSGNTIYF.

The chain couples TRBV6-4 to TRBJ2-3, with a tentative D call TRBD2 (5 bases). In germline, CDR1 is MRHNA, CDR2 SNTAGT. The V end was cut by 4 bases, the J end by 0 bases, with 11 bases between. The CDR3 totals 15 residues. The CDR3 loop is CASSVEGESTDTQYF. In DNA, the CDR3 is TGTGCCAGCAGTGTAGAGGGAGAGAGCACAGATACGCAGTATTTT.

V gene TRBV28 combines with J gene TRBJ2-2; D possibly corresponds to TRBD2 (5 bases). Between the trimmed V and J ends, which lost 5 bases and 9 bases, there was a span of 7 bases. Germline CDR1 and CDR2: MDHEN and SYDVKM. The CDR3 is made up of 11 amino acids. CDR3 loop: CASSRRRELFF. CDR3 nucleotide sequence: TGTGCCAGCAGTCGGAGGCGGGAGCTGTTTTTT.

The CDR3 here is CASSAGTSGSSSYEQYF. In DNA form, the CDR3 reads TGTGCCAGCAGCGCAGGGACTAGCGGGAGTTCCAGCTACGAGCAGTACTTC. J is TRBJ2-7 and V is TRBV3-1 (or the pseudogene TRBV3-2); 14 bases fit TRBD2. Germline values: CDR1 LGHDT, CDR2 YNNKEL (reference sequence). Trimming at V came to 5 bases and at J to 3 bases, leaving 9 bases not matched to a gene. The CDR3 is made up of 17 amino acids.

The rearrangement uses TRBV5-5 and TRBJ1-2; perhaps TRBD1 as D (5 bases). This CDR3 spans 15 amino acids. The germline V gene encodes CDR1 SGHKS and CDR2 YYEKEE (reference sequence). V was shortened by 0 bases and J by 12 bases, with 21 bases between the two germline ends. CDR3 protein: CASSLGGIVGVQHTF. DNA for the CDR3: TGTGCCAGCAGCTTGGGGGGCATTGTTGGGGTACAGCACACCTTC.

This clone was counted between two and nine times. V usage is TRBV2 and J usage is TRBJ2-7, with D possibly TRBD2 on 6 matching bases. The ends were cut back, 4 bases at V and 7 bases at J, with 14 bases in the middle. The CDR3 is made up of 13 amino acids. Germline V gene data show CDR1 as SNHLY and CDR2 as FYNNEI. CDR3 region: CASSVGSGMEQYF. The CDR3 DNA is TGTGCCAGCAGTGTGGGTAGCGGCATGGAGCAGTACTTC.

The rearrangement uses TRBV27 and TRBJ2-1; the match to TRBD1 covers 9 bases. V lost 3 bases and J lost 4; bases outside the gene matches: 7. The CDR3 runs to 16 residues. The germline gives CDR1 MNHEY, CDR2 SMNVEV (reference sequence). The CDR3 region has the DNA TGTGCCAGCAGTTTGCTCACAGGGGGCGGTTACAATGAGCAGTTCTTC. It specifies CASSLLTGGGYNEQFF.

This sequence joins TRBV28 and TRBJ2-7, with D possibly matching TRBD2 (5 bases). The CDR3 is 14 residues long. Germline values: CDR1 MDHEN, CDR2 SYDVKM. Trimming took off 5 bases at V and 0 bases at J, with 11 bases between the two ends. This chain's CDR3 is CASSPGYSSYEQYF. DNA of the CDR3: TGTGCCAGCAGTCCGGGATACAGCTCCTACGAGCAGTACTTC.

The chain employs TRBV2 and TRBJ2-7, with 8 bases that match TRBD1. The CDR3 totals 15 residues. The V segment lost 3 bases and the J segment 7 bases; nucleotides outside the gene matches: 11. Germline values: CDR1 SNHLY, CDR2 FYNNEI. CDR3 DNA sequence: TGTGCCAGCAGTGAGGCGGGGACAGGTATTTGGGAGCAGTACTTC. Translating it yields CASSEAGTGIWEQYF.

The V gene is TRBV19, the J gene TRBJ1-1; possibly TRBD1 for D (5 bases). The CDR3 is 16 amino acids. V lost 0 bases, J lost 6 bases, and 17 bases lay in between. Germline CDR1 is LNHDA and CDR2 is SQIVND (reference sequence). Here the CDR3 reads CASSIDLRGPLAEAFF. The CDR3 nucleotides read TGTGCCAGTAGTATAGATTTAAGGGGCCCTTTGGCTGAAGCTTTCTTT.